This T cell receptor (beta chain) was observed in a study of technical replicates of blood from several donors. This table comes from immunoSEQ multiplex PCR, and its TCRdb copy is limited to in-frame clones, with some not included. The profile shows tens of thousands of clones, about 96% of them singletons. The sequenced sample was T cells isolated from PBMCs. The source of this sequence is a human donor in good health.

The CDR3 DNA reads as TGTGCCAGCAGCGTAGGGGGGGGTAGCGGGAGCTCCTACGAGCAGTACTTC. Residues: CASSVGGGSGSSYEQYF. The chain couples TRBV9 to TRBJ2-7, with TRBD2 matching 9 bases. V was pared by 0 bases and J by 0 bases, with 7 bases of the junction left unmatched. The germline V gene has CDR1 SGDLS and CDR2 YYNGEE. The CDR3 contains 17 residues.